The present entry profiles one TCR beta chain with its context. CDR3 size: 17 residues. V lost 4 bases to trimming and J lost 1 base, with 16 bases between them. Germline values: CDR1 KGHSY, CDR2 FQNENV. This sample stems from a study of technical replicates of blood from several donors. Assay: immunoSEQ multiplex PCR; the TCRdb copy retains only in-frame clones and omits some. The sample lists 70,000 to 85,000 clones; 90% to 95% were seen once. The J gene is TRBJ2-2, the V gene TRBV16, with D possibly TRBD2 on 6 matching bases. Material: T cells isolated from PBMCs. The sequence was collected from a human donor in good health. This chain's CDR3 is CASSPLNEAGNTGELFF. DNA of the CDR3: TGTGCCAGCAGCCCTCTAAATGAAGCGGGGAACACCGGGGAGCTGTTTTTT.